This T cell receptor beta chain was retrieved from a study of post-analysis software for immune sequencing data. The CDR3 runs 15 residues. The germline V and J ends were trimmed by 1 base and 6 bases, with 13 bases remaining between them. Prepared TCR beta cDNA libraries contained unique molecular identifiers. TCRdb independently ran MiXCR on the PCR reads; one entry per CDR3 protein. The sample includes 600,000 to 700,000 distinct CDR3 sequences, 59% of them seen just once. This clonotype was detected only a few times. As yet, its antigen is unknown. Study conclusions and caveats: Patients had higher frequencies than controls of about 5 TRBV segments, including TRBV5-6, TRBV5-1 and TRBV20-1. Normalized Chao1 diversity was significantly reduced in patients versus controls.

This clonotype was sampled from a girl aged 2-9 years with multiple sclerosis. Specimen: blood. The gene calls are TRBV12-3 or TRBV12-4 and TRBJ2-1; D possibly corresponds to TRBD2 (7 bases). As DNA, the CDR3 is TGTGCCAGCAGTTTAGGGGGAGGGGGAGGCAATGAGCAGTTCTTC. Protein product: CASSLGGGGGNEQFF.